These 10 T cell receptor beta chains were sequenced from one sample in a study of blood T cell repertoires in COVID-19. Assay: immunoSEQ multiplex PCR; the TCRdb copy retains only in-frame clones and omits some. This sample has some 45,000 clones, with approximately 90% found just once. Sequenced input: peripheral blood. The receptors shown here come from a man between 60 and 75 years old with active COVID-19.

The V gene is TRBV6-2 or TRBV6-3, the J gene TRBJ1-5, with D unresolved. V shed 0 bases and J shed 0 bases, with 12 bases lying between them. CDR3 size: 17 residues. Germline CDR1 MNHEY, CDR2 SVGEGT. Here the CDR3 reads CASSYSVPRDSNQPQHF. Here the CDR3 DNA reads TGTGCCAGCAGTTACTCCGTTCCCCGGGATAGCAATCAGCCCCAGCATTTT.

V usage is TRBV5-6 and J usage is TRBJ2-2, with D possibly matching TRBD1 (5 bases). Germline V CDR1 and CDR2: SGHDT, YYEEEE. V shed 3 bases and J shed 6 bases, with 18 bases lying between them. This CDR3 is 16 amino acids long. CDR3 sequence (DNA): TGTGCCAGCAGCTCTAAGACAGCTCTCGGACCCGGGGAGCTGTTTTTT. As protein: CASSSKTALGPGELFF.

The chain employs TRBV2 and TRBJ2-7; 8 nucleotides agree with TRBD2. From germline, CDR1 is SNHLY and CDR2 FYNNEI. The CDR3 is made up of 15 amino acids. V trimming: 5 bases; J trimming: 4 bases; junction bases outside the gene matches: 10. The CDR3 nucleotides are TGTGCCAGCAGTACCGGGAGGGGCATTCAATACGAGCAGTACTTC. This translates into CASSTGRGIQYEQYF. The entire variable domain, with the rest obtained from reference TRBV2 and TRBJ2-7, is as follows: EPEVTQTPSHQVTQMGQEVILRCVPISNHLYFYWYRQILGQKVEFLVSFYNNEISEKSEIFDDQFSVERPDGSNFTLKIRSTKLEDSAMYFCASSTGRGIQYEQYFGPGTRLTVT.

This clone was seen a few times. The chain combines TRBV19 with TRBJ1-2; D call uncertain. Germline V lookup: CDR1 LNHDA, CDR2 SQIVND (reference sequence). V dropped 7 bases and J dropped 7 bases, with 22 bases sitting between them. This CDR3 contains 15 residues. CDR3 region: CASTRREGRGGGYTF. CDR3 in DNA: TGTGCCAGTACCCGGCGCGAGGGCCGAGGCGGTGGCTACACCTTC. The full variable domain, rest sourced from reference TRBV19 and TRBJ1-2, is DGGITQSPKYLFRKEGQNVTLSCEQNLNHDAMYWYRQDPGQGLRLIYYSQIVNDFQKGDIAEGYSVSREKKESFPLTVTSAQKNPTAFYLCASTRREGRGGGYTFGSGTRLTVV.

V gene TRBV7-9 combines with J gene TRBJ2-7; D not resolved. Trimming stripped 5 bases from V and 4 bases from J, with 15 bases between. The CDR3 runs to 14 residues. The germline V gene encodes CDR1 SEHNR and CDR2 FQNEAQ (reference sequence). The CDR3 spells CASSPTLDGYEQYF. CDR3 sequence (DNA): TGTGCCAGCAGCCCGACCCTAGACGGGTACGAGCAGTACTTC.

This chain uses TRBV18 with TRBJ1-2, with 9 bases identical to TRBD1. Germline CDR1 is KGHSH and CDR2 is LQKENI. The CDR3 spans 15 residues. V was clipped by 2 bases and J by 3 bases; unmatched bases: 4. CDR3 sequence reads: CASSPNRGLDYGYTF. Written as DNA, the CDR3 is TGTGCCAGCTCACCAAACAGGGGGCTGGACTATGGCTACACCTTC.

The chain joins TRBV7-2 to TRBJ2-3; the match to TRBD2 covers 8 bases. Per germline, CDR1 SGHTA and CDR2 FQGNSA. The CDR3 is 15 residues long. V gave up 4 bases and J gave up 3 bases; unmatched junction bases: 6. CDR3 sequence (DNA): TGTGCCAGCAGCTATAGCGGGGCCACGACAGATACGCAGTATTTT. Its protein product is CASSYSGATTDTQYF. Full variable domain (missing parts from reference TRBV7-2 and TRBJ2-3): GAGVSQSPSNKVTEKGKDVELRCDPISGHTALYWYRQSLGQGLEFLIYFQGNSAPDKSGLPSDRFSAERTGGSVSTLTIQRTQQEDSAVYLCASSYSGATTDTQYFGPGTRLTVL.

The chain's CDR3 is CASSLGGRFAGTANTQYF. The CDR3 region has the DNA TGTGCCAGCAGCTTAGGAGGTCGGTTTGCGGGAACAGCTAATACGCAGTATTTT. The chain links TRBV7-9 to TRBJ2-3, with D tentatively TRBD2 (6 bases). V was pared by 1 base and J by 7 bases, with 24 bases between. CDR1 is SEHNR, CDR2 FQNEAQ, per germline (reference sequence). CDR3 length equals 18 residues.

V usage is TRBV23-1 and J usage is TRBJ2-4; 13 positions match TRBD2. TRBV23-1 is identified as an open reading frame with a role that is uncertain. The CDR3 has 20 amino acids. Trimming at V came to 0 bases and at J to 0 bases, leaving 8 bases not matched to a gene. CDR3: CASSQSHTSGGALAKNIQYF. CDR3 coding DNA: TGCGCCAGCAGTCAATCCCATACTAGCGGGGGGGCGTTAGCCAAAAACATTCAGTACTTC.

The gene calls are TRBV28 and TRBJ2-5; D remains ambiguous. The germline gives CDR1 MDHEN, CDR2 SYDVKM. This CDR3 is 14 amino acids long. V shed 5 bases and J shed 6 bases, with 16 bases lying between them. The CDR3 sequence: CASSLSGVAQTQYF. The CDR3, as DNA: TGTGCCAGCAGTCTCTCCGGTGTTGCGCAGACCCAGTACTTC.